The text below deals with one T cell receptor beta chain. This clonotype came up many times. Its antigen remains unidentified. Base qualities are not provided; no much larger clone lies one nucleotide away. For unsorted PBMC libraries, 2 million PBMCs were used after storage in RNAlater at -80 degrees C until RNA extraction. The multiple sclerosis patients were enrolled in a US clinical protocol that evaluated disease progression with magnetic resonance imaging. PBMCs were separated from peripheral blood using Ficoll-Hypaque density gradient centrifugation and then cryopreserved in liquid nitrogen. These data belong to a study of neurological immune-mediated disorders (dated by TCRdb to the late 2010s). As for the study more broadly: Of the 35 or so multiple sclerosis patients, some 30 had relapsing-remitting MS and 3 had secondary progressive MS. Using UMI-based sequencing, the study compared peripheral blood TCR-beta repertoires from patients with HTLV-I-associated myelopathy (HAM/TSP), patients with multiple sclerosis, and healthy controls. The 95 to 120 TCR-beta libraries covered PBMC samples along with longitudinal samples, technical triplicates, and paired sorted CD4+ and CD8+ T-cell subsets. The cohort was made up of 68 subjects, consisting of around 15 HAM/TSP patients, about 34 multiple sclerosis patients and around 20 healthy controls.

cDNA was synthesized by template-switch 5'RACE using a primer with a 10-nucleotide random unique molecular identifier that tagged each TCR transcript. Every sequencing run covered 15-18 subjects and yielded more than 160 million TCR-beta sequences. Total RNA was extracted with the RNeasy kit. TCR-beta VDJ regions were amplified with primers for the TCR constant region and the 5'RACE anchor, using the KAPA Real-time Library Amplification kit. Sample indexes and Illumina adaptors were added in a first PCR, and a second PCR then increased library yield. The roughly 650 bp TCR product was size-selected on a 2% E-gel SizeSelection system after Ampure bead purification. Before pooling, library quality was assessed on a Bioanalyzer, concentration was determined with Qubit, and library quantification was performed with the Kapa Library Quantification kit. An Illumina HiSeq 2500 sequenced the libraries paired-end 2 x 150 bp. To increase sequence diversity, roughly 24-32% phiX was spiked into each library pool. The authors' pipeline ran thus. The UMI-based MiGEC pipeline processed quality-filtered reads and removed over 80% of raw TCR sequences during error correction. VDJ genes were aligned to IMGT germline references, and clonotypes were defined by unique CDR3 amino acid sequence plus V-J genes. VDJtools evaluated clonal expansion, Shannon diversity and CDR3 relatedness (CalcPairwiseDistances, ClusterSamples); CLCbio workbench built phylogenetic trees. Using coefficient-of-variation modelling across technical triplicates, the study counted a clone as expanded if it had at least 8 unique UMIs. TCRdb reprocessing: public reads trimmed at Q25 with fastp, clones called with MiXCR, in-frame beta chains kept. Duplicate CDR3 protein sequences are folded into a single record with the most common DNA and genes. V and J calls and clone size were set by TCRdb, not the authors. The sample yields roughly 100,000 distinct CDR3 sequences; 3.5% were counted once. 5% to 6.5% of the sample rests with the top ten.

What the work shows at the level of the full study, not this receptor alone: Phylogenetic analysis grouped repertoires from 18 of 34 MS patients into a cluster of related CDR3 sequences, suggesting a possible repertoire-level signature. No identical CDR3 amino acid sequences were shared among expanded clones across subjects, suggesting private TCR-beta repertoires in all groups. The MS cluster was not associated with any clinical or MRI features, and the authors stated that larger cohorts are needed. TCR clonal expansion was highest in HAM/TSP patients and lowest in MS patients, with MS patients falling below even healthy controls.

The sequence was collected from a woman between 18 and 29 years old with multiple sclerosis. The sequencing input was PBMCs.

The DNA sequence follows: TGTGCCAGTCGGAACACCTACGAGCAGTACTTC. It translates to CASRNTYEQYF. This receptor chain uses TRBV12-3 or TRBV12-4 and TRBJ2-7; confidence is insufficient to name the D gene. The cysteine opens and the phenylalanine closes a CDR3 of 11 amino acids. Only CDR3 DNA is held: 33 bases, read in frame from base 1. Trimming costs V 9 bases and J 2 bases, and their ends lie 8 bases apart.